Listed below are T cell receptor beta chains from one sample, sequenced in a study of shared clonotypes between healthy human individuals. Clones were sequenced by immunoSEQ multiplex PCR, and TCRdb holds only the in-frame ones, with some missing. Of approximately 2.4 million clones in the sample, approximately 96% were seen once. The sample was naive CD4+ T cells sorted from blood. These receptors were collected from a young man in good health. The CDR3 runs from the conserved cysteine through the conserved F or W. D genes are given only for firm matches. Not every row has a clone size; where given, it reads once, few, many or a size class.

- TRBJ1-6 TRBV2 once CASRPAVSYNSPLHF TGTGCCAGCAGACCCGCGGTCTCCTATAATTCACCCCTCCACTTT
- TRBJ1-5 TRBV7-2 - CASSPRGNQPQHF TGTGCCAGCAGCCCGCGGGGGAATCAGCCCCAGCATTTT
- TRBJ2-1 TRBV2 - CASSDDLRAGQFF TGTGCCAGCAGTGATGACCTAAGGGCGGGGCAGTTCTTC
- TRBJ1-5 TRBV6-1 - CASSGKGGGQPQHF TGTGCCAGCAGTGGGAAGGGTGGTGGTCAGCCCCAGCATTTT
TRBD2 TRBJ2-3 TRBV19 - CASSTILAGGQDTQYF TGTGCCAGTAGTACTATTCTAGCGGGGGGCCAGGATACGCAGTATTTT
- TRBJ1-2 TRBV19 - CASLPDTNYGYTF TGTGCCAGTCTACCGGACACGAACTATGGCTACACCTTC
TRBD1 TRBJ2-3 TRBV5-1 - CASSLGTGADTQYF TGCGCCAGCAGCTTGGGAACAGGGGCAGATACGCAGTATTTT
TRBD1 TRBJ2-7 TRBV6-5 - CASRERQGKFSEQYF TGTGCCAGCAGGGAAAGACAGGGAAAGTTTTCCGAGCAGTACTTC
TRBD2 TRBJ2-7 TRBV10-2 - CASSAGLAGGYEQYF TGCGCCAGCAGCGCGGGACTAGCGGGTGGCTACGAGCAGTACTTC
- TRBJ1-4 TRBV30 - CAWSPGSNEKLFF TGTGCCTGGAGTCCGGGTAGCAATGAAAAACTGTTTTTT
- TRBJ2-3 TRBV10-3 - CAISESIGPDTQYF TGTGCCATCAGTGAGTCTATAGGCCCAGATACGCAGTATTTT
- TRBJ2-5 TRBV18 - CASSPAGFQETQYF TGTGCCAGCTCACCAGCGGGATTTCAAGAGACCCAGTACTTC
- TRBJ2-3 TRBV9 - CASSDSHSTDTQYF TGTGCCAGCAGCGATAGCCATAGCACAGATACGCAGTATTTT
- TRBJ1-5 TRBV30 - CAWSYRVSDQPQHF TGTGCCTGGAGTTACAGGGTGTCCGATCAGCCCCAGCATTTT
TRBD2 TRBJ2-1 TRBV10-3 - CAISGTSGYNEQFF TGTGCCATCAGTGGTACTAGCGGCTACAATGAGCAGTTCTTC
- TRBJ2-5 TRBV6-5 - CASISREETQYF TGTGCCAGCATTTCCAGGGAAGAGACCCAGTACTTC
TRBD1 TRBJ1-5 TRBV6-5 - CASRTGGISQPQHF TGTGCCAGCAGGACAGGGGGCATCTCTCAGCCCCAGCATTTT
TRBD1 TRBJ2-7 TRBV28 - CASTQGQGTYEQYF TGTGCCAGCACCCAGGGACAGGGGACCTACGAGCAGTACTTC
TRBD1 TRBJ2-7 TRBV5-1 - CASSPRQGQGHEQYF TGCGCCAGCAGCCCAAGGCAGGGACAGGGCCACGAGCAGTACTTC
- TRBJ2-7 TRBV28 - CASSFWGYEQYF TGTGCCAGCAGTTTCTGGGGGTACGAGCAGTACTTC
TRBD1 TRBJ2-7 TRBV28 - CASSSPRQGAYEQYF TGTGCCAGCAGTTCTCCTCGACAGGGGGCCTACGAGCAGTACTTC
- TRBJ2-5 TRBV28 - CASMTRATRGEETQYF TGTGCCAGCATGACTAGGGCCACGCGCGGCGAAGAGACCCAGTACTTC
TRBD1 TRBJ1-1 TRBV10-3 - CAISLTGTGGRNEAFF TGTGCCATCAGCTTAACGGGGACAGGGGGAAGAAATGAAGCTTTCTTT
- TRBJ1-2 TRBV10-3 - CAISESTVYGYTF TGTGCCATCAGTGAGTCAACAGTCTATGGCTACACCTTC
- TRBJ1-1 TRBV9 - CASTRTALNTEAFF TGTGCCAGCACTCGGACAGCCTTGAACACTGAAGCTTTCTTT
- TRBJ1-2 TRBV27 - CASGPRDKSFYGYTF TGTGCCAGCGGCCCCCGGGACAAATCGTTCTATGGCTACACCTTC
- TRBJ2-3 TRBV6-5 - CASTSHSDTQYF TGTGCCAGCACCTCACACTCAGATACGCAGTATTTT
- TRBJ1-3 TRBV7-2 - CASSSGEGNTIYF TGTGCCAGCAGCTCAGGGGAAGGAAACACCATATATTTT
- TRBJ2-6 TRBV6-1 - CASSAYARPLSGANVLTF TGTGCCAGCAGTGCCTATGCCCGACCCCTCTCTGGGGCCAACGTCCTGACTTTC
- TRBJ2-2 TRBV29-1 - CSVGGAGELFF TGCAGCGTTGGAGGGGCCGGGGAGCTGTTTTTT
TRBD2 TRBJ2-2 TRBV4-3 - CASSLRLAGTGELFF TGCGCCAGCAGCCTCCGACTAGCGGGAACCGGGGAGCTGTTTTTT
TRBD2 TRBJ2-3 TRBV5-1 once CASSTGGGSDTQYF TGCGCCAGCAGCACTGGCGGGGGGTCAGATACGCAGTATTTT
- TRBJ2-2 TRBV4-3 - CASSRKRPGGNTGELFF TGCGCCAGCAGCCGCAAACGCCCCGGGGGGAACACCGGGGAGCTGTTTTTT